The 21 T cell receptor beta chains presented below share a single source sample, sequenced in a study of blood T cells in healthy people across ages (dated by TCRdb to between 2014 and 2017). Library creation used 5' RACE. For sequencing, an Illumina HiSeq 2500 was employed. A second PCR of about 7 to 12 cycles was run with a J-beta primer mix and a sample-barcoded 5' primer. TCRdb applied fastp at Q25 and MiXCR to the public reads, then kept only in-frame beta chains. Rows are unified per CDR3 protein, each entry keeping the most common DNA and genes. The sample table shows about 800,000 distinct CDR3 sequences, and nearly 60% are seen once. In total, the top ten clones hold around 22% of the sample. Sequencing was done on a sample of blood. Receptors were obtained from a man aged 25 to 40 in good health.

The rearrangement uses TRBV28 and TRBJ2-5; 7 bases fit TRBD1. With the DNA end fitting TRBJ2-7 better, the J assignment may be wrong. The V gene's germline CDR1 is MDHEN and CDR2 SYDVKM. This CDR3 comprises 12 residues. CDR3 coding DNA: TGTGCCAGCCGGTTGGCAGGGGGCGAGCAGTACTTC. Translation gives CASRLAGGEQYF.

V and J are TRBV30 and TRBJ2-1; the match to TRBD2 covers 10 bases. This CDR3 is 15 amino acids long. The germline V gene has CDR1 GTSNPN and CDR2 SVGIG (reference sequence). Trimming removed 0 bases from V and 6 bases from J; junction bases left unmatched: 5. As DNA, the CDR3 is TGTGCCTGGAGTGTTTCACTAGCGGGGCTCAATGAGCAGTTCTTC. Its translation: CAWSVSLAGLNEQFF. Looking up the rest from reference TRBV30 and TRBJ2-1 gives the full variable domain: SQTIHQWPATLVQPVGSPLSLECTVEGTSNPNLYWYRQAAGRGLQLLFYSVGIGQISSEVPQNLSASRPQDRQFILSSKKLLLSDSGFYLCAWSVSLAGLNEQFFGPGTRLTVL.

Only a few counts were recorded for this clonotype. V is TRBV6-6 and J is TRBJ2-7; 9 bases align to TRBD2. The end of the DNA fits TRBJ2-5 better, so the J call may be wrong. The CDR3 is made up of 15 amino acids. Germline CDR1 is MNHNY and CDR2 is SVGAGI (reference sequence). The CDR3 spells CASSSTSGYEETQYF. In DNA, the CDR3 is TGTGCCAGCAGTTCGACTAGCGGATACGAAGAGACCCAGTACTTC.

The J gene is TRBJ2-3, the V gene TRBV7-6, with D possibly being TRBD2 (5 bases). Germline lookup yields CDR1 SGHVS and CDR2 FNYEAQ. The length of the CDR3 is 15 residues. V was clipped by 1 base and J by 2 bases, with 10 bases between them. The DNA of the CDR3 is TGTGCCAGCAGCTTAGGTGGCGGGTTCACAGATACGCAGTATTTT. Translation gives CASSLGGGFTDTQYF.

The chain couples TRBV27 to TRBJ1-1; 8 bases align to TRBD1. Germline CDR1 reads MNHEY; CDR2 reads SMNVEV (reference sequence). The junction had 9 bases not matched to a gene; V was cut back by 0 bases and J by 6 bases. The CDR3 consists of 16 residues. CDR3 protein: CASSLSPQGGEAEAFF. CDR3 sequence (DNA): TGTGCCAGCAGTTTATCCCCACAGGGGGGTGAGGCTGAAGCTTTCTTT.

V is TRBV20-1 and J is TRBJ1-5; D ambiguous. CDR1 is DFQATT and CDR2 is SNEGSKA in the germline V gene (reference sequence). With 3 bases removed from V and 1 base from J, the gap between germline ends came to 16 bases. This CDR3 has 16 residues. The CDR3 region has the DNA TGCAGTGCTAGGGTACGAGGGTTTATGAGCAATCAGCCCCAGCATTTT. Residues: CSARVRGFMSNQPQHF.

This clonotype was seen a handful of times. The rearrangement joins TRBV29-1 to TRBJ2-1; D is uncertain. Between the trimmed V and J ends, which lost 6 bases and 4 bases, there was a span of 10 bases. Germline V lookup: CDR1 SQVTM, CDR2 ANQGSEA. The CDR3 loop spans 12 amino acids. This CDR3 is CSVQQRYNEQFF. CDR3 nucleotides: TGCAGCGTACAACAGCGATACAATGAGCAGTTCTTC.

This clonotype occurred once. The chain links TRBV7-9 to TRBJ2-5, with D perhaps matching TRBD2 (6 bases). The CDR3 loop spans 16 amino acids. V lost 1 base and J lost 0, with 12 bases in between. Germline V gene lookup returns CDR1 SEHNR and CDR2 FQNEAQ (reference sequence). The DNA for the CDR3 is TGTGCCAGCAGCTTAGGTCAGGGACTCTACCAAGAGACCCAGTACTTC. Translating it yields CASSLGQGLYQETQYF.

The V call is TRBV4-3, the J call TRBJ2-3, with 13 bases matching TRBD2. V trimming: 5 bases; J trimming: 2 bases; junction bases outside the gene matches: 4. The CDR3 contains 16 residues. Germline V lookup: CDR1 LGHNA, CDR2 YSLEER. DNA of the CDR3: TGCGCCAGCAGCTTACTAGCGGGAGGGAACACAGATACGCAGTATTTT. Translation gives CASSLLAGGNTDTQYF.

The chain employs TRBV5-6 and TRBJ2-5; 11 bases are a match to TRBD2. The tail of the sequence fits TRBJ2-7 better, so the J call may be wrong. CDR1 and CDR2 from the germline V gene are SGHDT and YYEEEE. The CDR3 has 15 residues. The CDR3 region is CASGPLTSGVNEQYF. The CDR3 DNA sequence: TGTGCCAGCGGCCCCTTGACTAGCGGGGTTAACGAGCAGTACTTC.

This clonotype was seen a few times. The J gene is TRBJ2-4, the V gene TRBV14, with D hard to call. Gene TRBJ2-7 matches the end of the DNA better, so the J call may be wrong. This CDR3 has 15 residues. Germline CDR1 and CDR2: SGHDN and FVKESK. The CDR3 DNA is TGTGCCAGCAGCCAAGAATCTGGCTTGACCTACGAGCAGTACTTC. As protein: CASSQESGLTYEQYF.

This clonotype was counted only a few times. CDR3 loop: CASGEGFGTQYF. CDR3 DNA sequence: TGTGCCAGCGGTGAGGGATTTGGTACGCAGTATTTT. J is TRBJ2-3 and V is TRBV6-2 or TRBV6-3; D possibly corresponds to TRBD2 (5 bases). Trimming pared 8 bases from V and 8 bases from J, leaving 14 bases between. Germline lookup yields CDR1 MNHEY and CDR2 SVGEGT. This CDR3 is 12 amino acids long.

This sequence joins TRBV5-4 and TRBJ1-2, with D perhaps matching TRBD1 (5 bases). CDR1 SGHNT and CDR2 YYREEE come from the germline V gene (reference sequence). The germline V and J ends were trimmed by 1 base and 8 bases, with 12 bases remaining between them. The CDR3 is made up of 13 amino acids. The CDR3 is CASSLIGEEGYTF. The DNA of the CDR3 is TGTGCCAGCAGCTTGATAGGGGAGGAAGGCTACACCTTC.

J is TRBJ2-5 and V is TRBV29-1, with 10 nucleotides matching TRBD2. Germline-derived CDR1 and CDR2 are SQVTM and ANQGSEA. Trimming at V came to 4 bases and at J to 2 bases, leaving 10 bases not matched to a gene. This CDR3 comprises 16 residues. The CDR3 DNA follows: TGCAGCGTTGCTACCAGCGGGAGGGGTACTCAAGAGACCCAGTACTTC. This sequence encodes CSVATSGRGTQETQYF.

With regard to this clonotype: One end of the junction does not line up with germline, which may come from a read error. This chain joins TRBV6-5 and TRBJ2-3; 10 bases fit TRBD2. CDR3 size: 18 residues. The germline CDR1 and CDR2 sequences are MNHEY and SVGAGI. CDR3 residues: CASSSRGLAGGRTGTQYF. CDR3 DNA sequence: TGTGCCAGCAGTTCCCGGGGTTTAGCGGGAGGCCGCACAGGTACGCAGTATTTT.

This clonotype has more than one count but fewer than ten. This chain uses TRBV4-3 with TRBJ2-7; 7 nucleotides align to TRBD2. This CDR3 spans 17 amino acids. The V gene's germline CDR1 is LGHNA and CDR2 YSLEER. V trimming: 0 bases; J trimming: 2 bases; junction bases outside the gene matches: 10. CDR3 DNA: TGCGCCAGCAGCCAAGAGGCAGGGACGGGAGGAACCTACGAGCAGTACTTC. This translates into CASSQEAGTGGTYEQYF.

This chain links TRBV12-3 or TRBV12-4 with TRBJ2-4, with a possible D match to TRBD2 (6 bases). The CDR3 extends over 13 amino acids. Trimming stripped 7 bases from V and 7 bases from J, with 14 bases between. The CDR3 loop reads CASTLTSRNIQYF. The CDR3, as DNA: TGTGCCAGCACCCTGACTAGTAGGAACATTCAGTACTTC.

The chain carries TRBV11-1 and TRBJ1-1; tentative D call: TRBD1 (5 bases). Trimming took 3 bases from V and 10 from J, leaving 18 bases between them. Germline CDR1 reads SGHAT; CDR2 reads FQDESV (reference sequence). The CDR3 is 14 residues long. The CDR3 coding sequence is TGTGCCAGCAGCTTTGGGGACCGCATCCCAGTAGCTTTCTTT. Translating gives CASSFGDRIPVAFF.

A note on this clonotype: At one end the junction does not follow the germline gene, possibly because of a read error. V is TRBV10-3 and J is TRBJ2-7; 13 bases match TRBD2. The CDR3 covers 17 residues. Germline V gene lookup returns CDR1 ENHRY and CDR2 SYGVKD. The CDR3 DNA reads TGTGCCATCAGTGACTCCGGGACTAGCGGGATTACCTACGAGCAGTGCTTC. Amino acids: CAISDSGTSGITYEQCF.

The genes are TRBV5-1 and TRBJ2-5; possibly TRBD1 for D (6 bases). The V gene's germline CDR1 is SGHRS and CDR2 YFSETQ. Trimming removed 4 bases from V and 1 base from J, with 17 bases in between. The CDR3 is made up of 16 amino acids. CDR3 in amino acids: CASSIRTADPQETQYF. The CDR3 DNA is TGCGCCAGCAGCATACGGACAGCCGATCCCCAAGAGACCCAGTACTTC.

This clonotype was seen a handful of times. The rearrangement links TRBV10-3 to TRBJ2-1, with D possibly being TRBD1 (6 bases). Trimming stripped 2 bases from V and 4 bases from J, with 9 bases between. CDR1 ENHRY and CDR2 SYGVKD come from the germline V gene. The CDR3 length is 14 residues. The CDR3 region is CAISEDRTYNEQFF. The CDR3 DNA reads TGTGCCATCAGTGAGGACAGGACTTACAATGAGCAGTTCTTC.